This is a list of T cell receptor beta chains from one sample in a study of blood T cell repertoires in COVID-19. Here immunoSEQ multiplex PCR was the method, and the copy in TCRdb shows in-frame clones only, minus some. The table records 360,000 or so clones, 90% of them present only once. Sequenced: peripheral blood. The receptors originated from a man aged 18-30 years with active or convalescent COVID-19. Both conserved end residues are trimmed from each CDR3. Clone size appears in some rows only: once, few, many, or a class for an expanded clone.

CDR3: ASSQGQGHQPQH
V: TRBV7-2
size: once
J: TRBJ1-5

CDR3: ASSLISAGTSTDTQY
V: TRBV5-5
size: -
J: TRBJ2-3

CDR3: SVEAENQPQH
V: TRBV29-1
size: -
J: TRBJ1-5

CDR3: ASSFRDINSPLH
V: TRBV5-1
size: -
J: TRBJ1-6

CDR3: ASSLARGSGNTIY
V: TRBV7-2
size: -
J: TRBJ1-3

CDR3: SAARGGSTDTQY
V: TRBV29-1
size: -
J: TRBJ2-3

CDR3: ASSQGQQETQY
V: TRBV18
size: -
J: TRBJ2-5

CDR3: ASSDITNTEAF
V: TRBV6-2/TRBV6-3
size: -
J: TRBJ1-1

CDR3: SVAPGTSGTETQY
V: TRBV29-1
size: -
J: TRBJ2-5

CDR3: ASTAAITYEQY
V: TRBV19
size: -
J: TRBJ2-7

CDR3: SVEGSSGRLGTGELF
V: TRBV29-1
size: -
J: TRBJ2-2

CDR3: ASLGGGDTQY
V: TRBV9
size: -
J: TRBJ2-3

CDR3: ATSESPGTSGNNEQF
V: TRBV24-1
size: -
J: TRBJ2-1

CDR3: ASSLDRVGYNEQF
V: TRBV11-2
size: -
J: TRBJ2-1

CDR3: ASSSQWGTGITYGYT
V: TRBV28
size: few
J: TRBJ1-2

CDR3: ASSLTGTYQETQY
V: TRBV7-2
size: -
J: TRBJ2-5

CDR3: ASSLEPRLGGYNEQF
V: TRBV7-6
size: -
J: TRBJ2-1

CDR3: ASSQRSWEQF
V: TRBV4-1
size: -
J: TRBJ2-1

CDR3: ASSLGTSTEQF
V: TRBV27
size: -
J: TRBJ2-1

CDR3: ASSEWGKGGNTEAF
V: TRBV2
size: -
J: TRBJ1-1

CDR3: ATRRQGSGELF
V: TRBV24-1
size: -
J: TRBJ2-2

CDR3: SVEPGIGNTIY
V: TRBV29-1
size: -
J: TRBJ1-3

CDR3: ASSWGGISYEQY
V: TRBV19
size: -
J: TRBJ2-7

CDR3: AISDPRTPEAF
V: TRBV10-3
size: -
J: TRBJ1-1

CDR3: ASSQDRRGTEAF
V: TRBV3-1/TRBV3-2
size: -
J: TRBJ1-1

CDR3: ASSLAQGSHYGYT
V: TRBV27
size: -
J: TRBJ1-2

CDR3: ASSQVPGRVVEKLF
V: TRBV4-1
size: -
J: TRBJ1-4

CDR3: ASSLTGVAYEQY
V: TRBV5-1
size: -
J: TRBJ2-7

CDR3: ASYDRGRGGYNEQF
V: TRBV19
size: -
J: TRBJ2-1

CDR3: ASSPRPEAGTEAF
V: TRBV5-1
size: -
J: TRBJ1-1

CDR3: ASSPEGWAGNEQF
V: TRBV7-9
size: -
J: TRBJ2-1

CDR3: ASSPHPGNYGYT
V: TRBV27
size: -
J: TRBJ1-2

CDR3: ASSDSYNEQF
V: TRBV28
size: -
J: TRBJ2-1

CDR3: ASSIQGLAGAGDTQY
V: TRBV19
size: once
J: TRBJ2-3

CDR3: ASSLGQGEAF
V: TRBV2
size: -
J: TRBJ1-1

CDR3: ATSYRRGTNEKLF
V: TRBV15
size: -
J: TRBJ1-4

CDR3: ASSDNSNQPQH
V: TRBV6-1
size: -
J: TRBJ1-5

CDR3: ASSSRDRVTEAF
V: TRBV19
size: -
J: TRBJ1-1

CDR3: ASSLFGQGEAF
V: TRBV7-3
size: -
J: TRBJ1-1

CDR3: ASSFLDSHPGELF
V: TRBV28
size: few
J: TRBJ2-2

CDR3: ASSKNRGLGQPQH
V: TRBV6-5
size: -
J: TRBJ1-5

CDR3: ASSLANRESSGNTIY
V: TRBV7-6
size: -
J: TRBJ1-3

CDR3: ATSEMTGLDTQY
V: TRBV24-1
size: -
J: TRBJ2-3

CDR3: ASSLTVNPVGAMNTEAF
V: TRBV7-9
size: -
J: TRBJ1-1

CDR3: ASSGGHSVTYEQY
V: TRBV19
size: -
J: TRBJ2-7

CDR3: AAAPGGLDTEAF
V: TRBV24-1
size: -
J: TRBJ1-1

CDR3: ASSQELSPPHEQY
V: TRBV4-3
size: -
J: TRBJ2-7

CDR3: ASSPGGLGDYEQY
V: TRBV27
size: -
J: TRBJ2-7

CDR3: ASSYLIGNSNQPQH
V: TRBV6-2/TRBV6-3
size: once
J: TRBJ1-5

CDR3: ASSLGQGASQPQH
V: TRBV7-2
size: -
J: TRBJ1-5

CDR3: ASSRAGGAF
V: TRBV7-9
size: -
J: TRBJ1-1

CDR3: ASSLGQGQGNTIY
V: TRBV7-8
size: once
J: TRBJ1-3

CDR3: ASSLGQPTGELF
V: TRBV27
size: once
J: TRBJ2-2

CDR3: ASSLASGSAGNTIY
V: TRBV7-9
size: -
J: TRBJ1-3

CDR3: ASSVERLYGYT
V: TRBV2
size: -
J: TRBJ1-2

CDR3: ASAKGSGANVLT
V: TRBV27
size: -
J: TRBJ2-6

CDR3: ASSLGQGANTIY
V: TRBV7-8
size: -
J: TRBJ1-3

CDR3: ASSQGFQGATDTQY
V: TRBV4-3
size: -
J: TRBJ2-3